This T cell receptor beta chain is drawn from a study of blood T cell repertoires in COVID-19. The wider study: Acute and convalescent COVID-19 samples came from the United States, Italy and Spain. The analysed material was cDNA or gDNA that came from T cells, B-cell-depleted T cells, or PBMCs.

The authors' processing: Cell counts per sample came from amplifying reference gene primers. TCRdb's copy holds only in-frame clones and misses some; the assay was immunoSEQ multiplex PCR. From that table come the V and J calls and clone size; the DNA was used to work out D and trimming. Among tens of thousands of clones listed, 80% were seen once. The TCR originated in a woman of 80 years or more with acute or convalescent COVID-19. Input material: peripheral blood.

The CDR3 DNA is TGTGCCAGCAGCTCTTCTAGCGGGGGTGGGAATGAGCAGTTCTTC. Encoded protein: CASSSSSGGGNEQFF. This chain links TRBV7-7 with TRBJ2-1; 10 nucleotides align to TRBD2. The CDR3 length is 15 residues. The V gene end was trimmed by 4 bases and the J gene end by 7 bases; junction bases not matched to a gene: 7. Germline V lookup: CDR1 SSHAT, CDR2 FNYEAQ (reference sequence).